These 5 T cell receptor beta chains share one sample of origin, sequenced in a study of blood T cells in healthy people across ages. Combining a sample-barcoded 5' primer with a J-beta primer mix, a second PCR ran for about 7 to 11 cycles. TCRdb reanalysed the 5' RACE reads using MiXCR and keeps one entry per CDR3 protein. The sample shows 800,000 or so distinct CDR3 sequences, just under 25% of them seen only once. These data were likewise used in another study, on T cells of mothers and their children.

Sample: blood. These receptor sequences come from a boy under 18 in good health.

The rearrangement links TRBV20-1 to TRBJ2-5, with 8 bases aligning to TRBD2. The J call is doubtful: the DNA matches TRBJ2-7 better. Germline CDR1 and CDR2: DFQATT and SNEGSKA (reference sequence). The CDR3 sequence is 15 residues long. In DNA, the CDR3 is TGCAGTGCTAGAGATGCGGGGGGAAGCTCCTACGAGCAGTACTTC. Translation gives CSARDAGGSSYEQYF.

CDR3 nucleotide sequence: TGTGCCAGCAGTCTAAGATCGGGACTAGCGGTTTACAATGAGCAGTTCTTC. Translated: CASSLRSGLAVYNEQFF. The chain has TRBV12-3 or TRBV12-4 and TRBJ2-1, with TRBD2 matching 11 bases. V lost 5 bases and J lost 4; bases outside the gene matches: 10. This CDR3 is 17 amino acids long.

The chain uses TRBV6-6 and TRBJ2-5; a weak D match, TRBD1 (6 bases). Trimming left V 2 bases short and J 5 bases short, with 12 bases between. Per the germline V gene, CDR1 is MNHNY and CDR2 is SVGAGI (reference sequence). CDR3 size: 14 residues. CDR3 nucleotides: TGTGCCAGCAGTTACCTAGGGGGTCGGGAGACCCAGTACTTC. Amino acids: CASSYLGGRETQYF.

With respect to this clonotype: A read error may produce the germline difference seen at one junction end. This chain's CDR3 is CASSQEREGQETQYF. CDR3 sequence (DNA): TGCGCCAGTAGCCAAGAGCGGGAGGGCCAAGAGACCCAGTACTTC. The gene calls are TRBV4-3 and TRBJ2-5; TRBD2 agrees at 10 bases. The germline gives CDR1 LGHNA, CDR2 YSLEER. The CDR3 is 15 amino acids.

This clonotype was counted only a few times. This chain joins TRBV24-1 and TRBJ2-7; 8 bases are shared with TRBD1. Germline V CDR1 and CDR2: KGHDR, SFDVKD. This CDR3 spans 15 amino acids. Unmatched junction bases numbered 8, after V lost 4 bases and J lost 4 bases. DNA of the CDR3: TGTGCCACCAGTGACGGACAGGGTGCTTTGTACGAGCAGTACTTC. As protein: CATSDGQGALYEQYF.